The rows below give T cell receptor beta chains drawn from one sample of a study of OX40 agonist ivuxolimab in advanced cancers. Only in-frame clones appear in the TCRdb table, and some are missing; sequencing was by immunoSEQ multiplex PCR. The data show fewer than 40,000 clones, 80% seen once. Sequenced here: CD4+ or CD8+ T cells sorted from blood, sampled in a trial of the OX40 agonist ivuxolimab. Receptor source: an adult with an advanced solid tumor such as melanoma, head and neck, liver or kidney cancer. Both conserved end residues are part of each CDR3. D genes are given only for firm matches. Some rows mark clone size as missing; the rest say once, few, many or name a class of expanded clone.

D gene,J gene,clone size,V gene,CDR3 protein,CDR3 DNA
.,TRBJ1-1,.,TRBV6-6,CASSYSTNTEAFF,TGTGCCAGCAGTTACTCGACGAACACTGAAGCTTTCTTT
.,TRBJ2-1,.,TRBV11-2,CASSFLGGNEQFF,TGTGCCAGCAGCTTTTTAGGAGGCAATGAGCAGTTCTTC
.,TRBJ2-7,.,TRBV5-4,CASSLAARRDGYEQYF,TGTGCCAGCAGCTTGGCCGCTCGGCGAGATGGCTACGAGCAGTACTTC
.,TRBJ2-7,.,TRBV6-1,CASTGAYEQYF,TGTGCCAGCACAGGGGCCTACGAGCAGTACTTC
.,TRBJ2-2,.,TRBV5-1,CASSRMGTSPGELFF,TGCGCCAGCAGCAGGATGGGAACTAGCCCCGGGGAGCTGTTTTTT
.,TRBJ2-7,.,TRBV5-4,CASSLDTFSPYEQYF,TGTGCCAGCAGCCTGGACACCTTTTCCCCCTACGAGCAGTACTTC
.,TRBJ1-5,.,TRBV19,CASSSQGVQPQHF,TGTGCCAGTAGTTCCCAGGGAGTTCAGCCCCAGCATTTT
.,TRBJ1-5,once,TRBV6-6,CASSPRQYSNQPQHF,TGTGCCAGCAGCCCCCGACAGTATAGCAATCAGCCCCAGCATTTT
.,TRBJ2-7,.,TRBV6-5,CASRVYGEQYF,TGTGCCAGCAGGGTCTATGGCGAGCAGTACTTC
TRBD1,TRBJ2-3,.,TRBV5-1,CASSPGTGGDTQYF,TGCGCCAGCAGCCCGGGGACAGGGGGGGATACGCAGTATTTT
TRBD1,TRBJ1-1,.,TRBV5-1,CASSLSLGTGGLWNTEAFF,TGCGCCAGCAGCTTGAGCTTAGGGACAGGGGGCTTATGGAACACTGAAGCTTTCTTT
.,TRBJ1-6,.,TRBV27,CASSWGRTLHF,TGTGCCAGCAGTTGGGGCAGAACCCTCCACTTT
.,TRBJ2-5,.,TRBV6-1,CAGSTEVQETQYF,TGTGCCGGCTCGACAGAAGTCCAAGAGACCCAGTACTTC
.,TRBJ2-3,.,TRBV28,CASSLSVPTTDTQYF,TGTGCCAGCAGTTTAAGCGTCCCCACCACAGATACGCAGTATTTT
TRBD2,TRBJ2-5,.,TRBV30,CACPGGGRREGKTQYF,TGTGCCTGCCCGGGGGGGGGAAGACGGGAGGGAAAGACCCAGTACTTC
TRBD1,TRBJ2-2,.,TRBV2,CASSSDRVAGELFF,TGTGCCAGCAGTTCCGACAGGGTGGCCGGGGAGCTGTTTTTT
.,TRBJ2-7,once,TRBV11-1,CASSLTVYEQYF,TGTGCCAGCAGCTTGACAGTCTACGAGCAGTACTTC
.,TRBJ2-7,.,TRBV7-3,CASSLRGPASDYEQYF,TGTGCCAGCAGCTTACGGGGCCCGGCTTCCGACTACGAGCAGTACTTC
.,TRBJ2-5,.,TRBV10-2,CATGTGGETQYF,TGCGCCACCGGAACAGGCGGCGAGACCCAGTACTTC
.,TRBJ2-3,few,TRBV5-1,CASSLAENTQYF,TGCGCCAGCAGCTTGGCTGAGAATACGCAGTATTTT
.,TRBJ1-1,.,TRBV6-1,CASSEVPAGLNTEAFF,TGTGCCAGCAGTGAAGTCCCGGCAGGGCTAAACACTGAAGCTTTCTTT
TRBD1,TRBJ2-7,.,TRBV29-1,CSVFSDRIPYEQYF,TGCAGCGTCTTCTCGGACAGGATACCCTACGAGCAGTACTTC
.,TRBJ2-1,.,TRBV5-1,CASSLGSVGGYNEQFF,TGCGCCAGCAGCTTGGGATCGGTCGGCGGGTACAATGAGCAGTTCTTC
TRBD1,TRBJ1-6,.,TRBV10-3,CAISRQGGNSPLHF,TGTGCCATATCACGGCAGGGGGGGAATTCACCCCTCCACTTT
.,TRBJ1-2,.,TRBV5-6,CASSLAVWSYTF,TGTGCCAGCAGCTTGGCAGTCTGGAGCTACACCTTC
.,TRBJ1-4,.,TRBV30,CACDSPNEKLFF,TGTGCCTGCGACAGCCCCAATGAAAAACTGTTTTTT
.,TRBJ1-1,.,TRBV4-3,CASSNGEAFF,TGCGCCAGCAGCAACGGGGAAGCTTTCTTT
.,TRBJ1-1,.,TRBV6-1,CASSPTTLNTEAFF,TGTGCCAGCAGTCCAACCACGCTGAACACTGAAGCTTTCTTT
.,TRBJ2-1,.,TRBV10-1,CASSENGFMNNEQFF,TGCGCCAGCAGTGAGAACGGTTTTATGAACAATGAGCAGTTCTTC
TRBD1,TRBJ1-4,once,TRBV6-6,CASSPRGTNEKLFF,TGTGCCAGCAGCCCCAGGGGGACTAATGAAAAACTGTTTTTT
.,TRBJ2-7,few,TRBV14,CASSQVGGVRGITEQYF,TGTGCCAGCAGCCAAGTGGGGGGAGTTCGAGGAATCACCGAGCAGTACTTC
TRBD1,TRBJ1-6,.,TRBV30,CACAGTASYSSYNSPLHF,TGTGCCTGCGCCGGGACAGCCTCTTATAGCTCCTATAATTCACCCCTCCACTTT
.,TRBJ1-1,.,TRBV7-6,CASSLEGGPADTEAFF,TGTGCCAGCAGCTTAGAGGGGGGGCCGGCGGACACTGAAGCTTTCTTT
.,TRBJ2-2,.,TRBV2,CASSELATNTGELFF,TGTGCCAGCAGTGAACTAGCGACTAACACCGGGGAGCTGTTTTTT
.,TRBJ1-5,.,TRBV6-1,CASREGTGSNQPQHF,TGTGCCAGCAGGGAGGGGACGGGTAGCAATCAGCCCCAGCATTTT
.,TRBJ2-7,.,TRBV10-1,CASIPEHLTGDYEQYF,TGCGCCAGCATACCCGAACACCTAACAGGAGACTACGAGCAGTACTTC
TRBD2,TRBJ2-7,.,TRBV28,CASSFQPGLATEQYF,TGTGCCAGCAGTTTCCAACCGGGACTAGCGACCGAGCAGTACTTC
.,TRBJ1-1,.,TRBV5-4,CASSFGGGTEAFF,TGTGCCAGCAGTTTCGGCGGGGGGACTGAAGCTTTCTTT
.,TRBJ2-7,.,TRBV28,CASSLTGGWASGIGEQYF,TGTGCCAGCAGCCTCACAGGGGGCTGGGCTAGCGGGATAGGCGAGCAGTACTTC
.,TRBJ1-6,.,TRBV6-5,CASSYSPGVTNSPLHF,TGTGCCAGCAGTTACTCTCCAGGGGTAACTAATTCACCCCTCCACTTT
.,TRBJ2-3,once,TRBV6-5,CASRATQSTDTQYF,TGTGCCAGCAGGGCGACTCAAAGCACAGATACGCAGTATTTT
TRBD1,TRBJ1-2,.,TRBV7-9,CASSLQGIYGYTF,TGTGCCAGCAGCCTACAGGGGATCTATGGCTACACCTTC
.,TRBJ2-5,.,TRBV6-1,CASSKQVGQTQYF,TGTGCCAGCAGTAAACAGGTTGGACAGACCCAGTACTTC
.,TRBJ1-1,.,TRBV4-1,CASSGPPGKMNTEAFF,TGCGCCAGCAGCGGGCCGCCGGGGAAGATGAACACTGAAGCTTTCTTT
.,TRBJ1-6,.,TRBV27,CASTTRQDSPLHF,TGTGCCAGCACTACGCGGCAGGATTCACCCCTCCACTTT
TRBD1,TRBJ1-5,.,TRBV5-8,CASSFTGVRNQPQHF,TGTGCCAGCAGCTTTACAGGGGTGAGGAATCAGCCCCAGCATTTT
TRBD1,TRBJ2-1,.,TRBV5-6,CASSGTGGYNEQFF,TGTGCCAGCAGCGGGACAGGGGGCTACAATGAGCAGTTCTTC
TRBD2,TRBJ2-1,.,TRBV28,CASSELAGTNEQFF,TGTGCCAGCAGTGAACTAGCGGGGACCAATGAGCAGTTCTTC